Here is one T cell receptor (beta chain) with its context. Its antigen is currently unknown. The same CDR3 also results from other DNA sequences found in this sample. The source of the sample is a study of follicular helper T cells after annual influenza vaccination. Clones were read by immunoSEQ multiplex PCR, and TCRdb kept only the in-frame ones, dropping some. Of several hundred clones listed, about 80% were seen once; the top ten hold approximately 3.5%. Trimming shortened V by 0 bases and J by 6 bases, and 7 bases separated the two germline ends. The CDR3 runs to 13 residues. Germline CDR1 and CDR2: LNHNV and YYDKDF (reference sequence). Study conclusions and caveats: Each annual vaccination recalled recurring oligoclonal ICOS+CD38+ cTfh clonotypes. ICOS-CD38- cTfh most often held earlier Day 7 ICOS+CD38+ clones.

Time point noted: 2015-2016 season, pre-vaccination. Sorted cTfh were non-naive CD4+CXCR5+PD-1+, either ICOS+CD38+ or ICOS-CD38-. Specimen: CXCR5+ CD38+ circulating T follicular helper cells from blood, collected on the day of influenza vaccination. Sample subset: circulating Tfh, non-naive CD4+CXCR5+PD-1+ (ICOS+CD38+ or ICOS-CD38-). The origin of this receptor is an adult who received the influenza vaccine. The chain carries TRBV15 and TRBJ2-3; D gene uncertain. CDR3 region: CATSRDPTDTQYF. CDR3 nucleotides: TGTGCCACCAGCAGAGATCCAACGGATACGCAGTATTTT.